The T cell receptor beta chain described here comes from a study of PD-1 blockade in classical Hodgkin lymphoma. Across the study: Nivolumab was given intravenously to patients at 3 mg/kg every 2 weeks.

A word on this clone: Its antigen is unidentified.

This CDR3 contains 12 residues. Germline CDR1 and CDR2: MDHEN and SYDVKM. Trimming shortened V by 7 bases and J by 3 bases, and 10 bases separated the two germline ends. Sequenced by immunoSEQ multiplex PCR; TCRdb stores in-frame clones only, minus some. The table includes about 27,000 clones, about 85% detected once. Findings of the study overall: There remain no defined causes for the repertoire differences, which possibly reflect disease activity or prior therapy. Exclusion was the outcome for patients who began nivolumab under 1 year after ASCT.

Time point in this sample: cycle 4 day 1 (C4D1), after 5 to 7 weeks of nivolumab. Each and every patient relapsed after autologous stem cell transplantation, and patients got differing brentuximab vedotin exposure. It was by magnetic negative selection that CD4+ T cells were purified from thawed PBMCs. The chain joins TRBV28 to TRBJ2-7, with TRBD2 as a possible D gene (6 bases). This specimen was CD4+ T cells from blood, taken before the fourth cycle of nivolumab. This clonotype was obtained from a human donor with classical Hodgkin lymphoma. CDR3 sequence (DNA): TGTGCCAGCAATCGGCGGGACTACGAGCAGTACTTC. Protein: CASNRRDYEQYF.